This entry lists 22 T cell receptor beta chains sequenced from one sample in a study of tumor and adjacent non-tumor tissue in lung cancer. The library came from three nested PCR rounds adapted from ARM-PCR protocols. TCRdb ran MiXCR on the multiplex PCR reads and lists one entry per CDR3 protein. The sample comprises more than 60,000 distinct CDR3 sequences, around 80% of which are singletons, and 45% rests with the top ten. No cell sorting was done before RNA was extracted from the tissue. The normal lung tissue was taken more than 3 cm from the tumor edge. Material: distant non-tumor lung tissue. Receptors originate from a man aged 60 to 69 with non-small cell lung cancer.

The chain couples TRBV10-2 to TRBJ1-5; D is perhaps TRBD1 (5 bases). CDR3 length: 16 amino acids. V shed 3 bases and J shed 9 bases, with 21 bases lying between them. In germline, CDR1 is WSHSY, CDR2 SAAADI. The CDR3 is CASSDEEGEPSRPQHF. For the CDR3, the DNA is TGCGCCAGCAGTGATGAGGAAGGGGAGCCAAGCCGGCCCCAGCATTTT.

This clonotype was seen only once. The V and J genes are TRBV19 and TRBJ2-5; TRBD1 agrees at 12 bases. V trimming: 8 bases; J trimming: 7 bases; junction bases outside the gene matches: 11. The CDR3 covers 15 residues. The V gene's germline CDR1 is LNHDA and CDR2 SQIVND (reference sequence). In DNA form, the CDR3 reads TGTGCCAGTGGAACATCGGGACAGGGGGCGGGGACCCAGTACTTC. Amino acid sequence: CASGTSGQGAGTQYF.

This clonotype was observed once. The junction does not match germline at one end; this may be a read error. The gene calls are TRBV11-1 and TRBJ2-5, with no clear D. The V gene's germline CDR1 is SGHAT and CDR2 FQDESV (reference sequence). This CDR3 comprises 14 residues. CDR3 coding DNA: TGTGCCAGAAGCAAAGAGACGTACCATGAGACCCAGTACTTC. It encodes CARSKETYHETQYF.

The CDR3 nucleotides are TGCAGCGGGGGACCGGGACTTAACACTGAAGCTTTCTTT. Amino acid sequence: CSGGPGLNTEAFF. The V call is TRBV29-1, the J call TRBJ1-1; weak D call: TRBD1 (5 bases). Per the germline V gene, CDR1 is SQVTM and CDR2 is ANQGSEA. This CDR3 is built from 13 residues. The V and J ends lost 7 bases and 2 bases respectively, with 14 bases between them. The full variable domain, rest sourced from reference TRBV29-1 and TRBJ1-1, is SAVISQKPSRDICQRGTSLTIQCQVDSQVTMMFWYRQQPGQSLTLIATANQGSEATYESGFVIDKFPISRPNLTFSTLTVSNMSPEDSSIYLCSGGPGLNTEAFFGQGTRLTVV.

A word on this clonotype: A junction end diverges from the germline sequence, so it may reflect a read error. The CDR3 protein is CASNLAPGADAFF. CDR3 DNA sequence: TGTGCCAGCAACTTAGCGCCAGGGGCTGATGCTTTCTTT. The V call is TRBV11-1, the J call TRBJ1-1; D is perhaps TRBD1 (6 bases). This CDR3 is built from 13 residues. Germline assignment: CDR1 SGHAT and CDR2 FQDESV (reference sequence).

The V call is TRBV11-2, the J call TRBJ1-4, with D maybe TRBD1 (5 bases). This CDR3 contains 16 residues. Trimming removed 1 base from V and 0 bases from J, with 9 bases in between. Germline V gene lookup returns CDR1 SGHAT and CDR2 FQNNGV. The CDR3 DNA follows: TGTGCCAGCAGCTTAGGAGGGACCGCAACTAATGAAAAACTGTTTTTT. Protein: CASSLGGTATNEKLFF.

A note on this clonotype: As the CDR3 is not closed by the conserved phenylalanine or tryptophan, this likely results from a read error. V gene TRBV28 combines with J gene TRBJ1-5, with 7 nucleotides matching TRBD1. CDR3 length equals 18 residues. Trimming took 2 bases from V and 2 from J; bases not matched to a gene: 12. Germline V gene lookup returns CDR1 MDHEN and CDR2 SYDVKM. The CDR3 DNA follows: TGTGCCAGCAGTTTAGGACCGGCAGGGGGGGTGGGCAATCAGCCCCAGCATGTT. Residues: CASSLGPAGGVGNQPQHV.

Remarks on this clonotype: The junction does not match germline at one end; this may be a read error. The V call is TRBV19, the J call TRBJ2-1; the D gene is possibly TRBD2 (6 bases). The CDR3 is made up of 13 amino acids. From germline, CDR1 is LNHDA and CDR2 SQIVND (reference sequence). The CDR3 region has the DNA TGTACCAGTAGTAGCGGAGGGGACTTCGAGCAGTTCTTC. It yields the protein CTSSSGGDFEQFF.

Note on this clonotype: A much larger clone sits a single nucleotide away, making a read error possible. The chain carries TRBV5-1 and TRBJ1-6, with D hard to call. This CDR3 is built from 13 residues. Germline CDR1 SGHRS, CDR2 YFSETQ. The CDR3 DNA sequence: TGCACCAGCAGCTTGGGCCAAGGCGGGCCCCTCCACTTT. Residues: CTSSLGQGGPLHF. Supplemented by reference TRBV5-1 and TRBJ1-6, the full variable domain reads KAGVTQTPRYLIKTRGQQVTLSCSPISGHRSVSWYQQTPGQGLQFLFEYFSETQRNKGNFPGRFSGRQFSNSRSEMNVSTLELGDSALYLCTSSLGQGGPLHFGNGTRLTVT.

Turning to this clonotype: It may be a read error: a sequence one base away is much more abundant. The genes are TRBV10-3 and TRBJ2-7; D is uncertain. Germline V gives CDR1 ENHRY, CDR2 SYGVKD. This CDR3 is built from 12 residues. CDR3 in DNA: TGTACCATCAGTGAGTCGAGAGTAGAGCAGTACTTC. This gives the protein CTISESRVEQYF.

Comments on this clonotype: The missing conserved phenylalanine or tryptophan at the end of this CDR3 makes a read error likely. The J gene is TRBJ2-3, the V gene TRBV4-1, with a weak D call TRBD2 (5 bases). Germline V lookup: CDR1 MGHRA, CDR2 YSYEKL. The CDR3 spans 14 residues. CDR3 region: CTSGQEMPADTQYY. The CDR3 DNA sequence: TGCACCAGCGGCCAAGAGATGCCCGCAGATACGCAGTATTAT.

Comment on this clonotype: A junction boundary mismatches the germline segment, possibly from a read error. The rearrangement uses TRBV11-1 and TRBJ2-1; tentative D call: TRBD2 (5 bases). The CDR3 is 12 amino acids. Germline V CDR1 and CDR2: SGHAT, FQDESV (reference sequence). This CDR3 is CASNIDYNEQFF. CDR3 bases: TGTGCCAGCAACATAGACTACAATGAGCAGTTCTTT.

Points on this clonotype: The junction does not match germline at one end; this may be a read error. The chain has TRBV6-2 or TRBV6-3 and TRBJ2-1; TRBD2 matches at 7 bases. The germline gives CDR1 MNHEY, CDR2 SVGEGT. This CDR3 has 17 amino acids. The CDR3 loop is CASSYNIRGSFPPEQIF. As DNA, the CDR3 is TGTGCCAGCAGTTACAATATACGCGGGAGTTTCCCCCCTGAGCAAATCTTT.

In this sample, this clonotype turned up once. Sequence at one end of the junction differs from germline and may be a read error. This chain links TRBV6-6 with TRBJ2-7; no clear D. The CDR3 extends over 15 amino acids. Germline lookup yields CDR1 MNHNY and CDR2 SVGAGI (reference sequence). CDR3 residues: CTSSYPQPKSYEQYF. CDR3 in DNA: TGTACCAGCAGTTACCCTCAGCCCAAATCCTACGAGCAGTACTTC.

About this clonotype: One end of the junction is discordant with germline, which a read error may explain. This sequence joins TRBV11-3 and TRBJ2-1; TRBD2 matches 8 bases. The CDR3 runs to 16 residues. The germline V gene has CDR1 SGHNT and CDR2 YENEEA. CDR3 region: CASSLNQIAGLGEQVF. The DNA for the CDR3 is TGTGCTAGCAGCCTCAACCAAATAGCGGGGTTAGGTGAGCAGGTCTTC. Full variable domain (rest looked up from reference TRBV11-3 and TRBJ2-1): EAGVVQSPRYKIIEKKQPVAFWCNPISGHNTLYWYLQNLGQGPELLIRYENEEAVDDSQLPKDRFSAERLKGVDSTLKIQPAELGDSAVYLCASSLNQIAGLGEQVFGPGTRLTVL.

This clonotype was counted at least ten times. V usage is TRBV10-2 and J usage is TRBJ2-5; 7 bases are a match to TRBD1. Germline lookup yields CDR1 WSHSY and CDR2 SAAADI. This CDR3 region has 14 residues. After removal of 7 bases from V and 7 bases from J, the junction contained 12 bases not matched to a gene. The CDR3 is CASKSGQATATQYF. CDR3 DNA sequence: TGCGCCAGCAAATCCGGACAGGCGACTGCGACCCAGTACTTC.

This clonotype showed up many times. The genes are TRBV28 and TRBJ1-6, with D hard to call. The CDR3 runs to 16 residues. V was clipped by 1 base and J by 2 bases, with 9 bases between them. From germline, CDR1 is MDHEN and CDR2 SYDVKM. The chain's CDR3 is CASSLFSGTYNSPLHF. CDR3 nucleotides: TGTGCCAGCAGTTTATTTTCCGGGACCTATAATTCACCCCTCCACTTT.

The V and J genes are TRBV29-1 and TRBJ2-1, with 8 bases aligning to TRBD2. This CDR3 contains 15 residues. Looked up from germline, CDR1 is SQVTM and CDR2 is ANQGSEA. Trimming at V came to 1 base and at J to 9 bases, leaving 11 bases not matched to a gene. In nucleotides, the CDR3 is TGCAGCGTTGAAGGGCCCATCGGGAGGGGAGGTGAGCAGTTCTTC. This gives the protein CSVEGPIGRGGEQFF.

This chain uses TRBV20-1 with TRBJ2-3; D remains ambiguous. The germline CDR1 and CDR2 sequences are DFQATT and SNEGSKA (reference sequence). V was cut by 1 base and J by 6 bases, with 17 bases left in between. The CDR3 has 15 residues. This CDR3 is CSARGGSNTADTQYF. The CDR3 DNA sequence: TGCAGTGCTAGAGGTGGCTCAAATACCGCGGATACGCAGTATTTT.

This clonotype was seen just once. A much larger clonotype is one base distant, so this may be a read error. The J gene is TRBJ2-7, the V gene TRBV20-1; D may be TRBD1 or TRBD2 (6 bases each). There are 14 residues in the CDR3. The ends were cut back, 2 bases at V and 3 bases at J, with 14 bases in the middle. Germline-derived CDR1 and CDR2 are DFQATT and SNEGSKA (reference sequence). CDR3 in amino acids: CSARWRRGLYEQYF. As DNA, the CDR3 is TGCAGTGCTAGATGGCGCCGGGGGCTCTACGAGCAGTACTTC.

In regard to this clonotype: Relative to the germline gene, one junction end is altered; a read error may explain this. The rearrangement uses TRBV28 and TRBJ2-3; 15 bases are a match to TRBD2. Germline V gene data show CDR1 as MDHEN and CDR2 as SYDVKM. The CDR3 is 18 residues long. The CDR3 DNA follows: TGTGCCAGCATTCCCGTCTGGACTAGCGGGAGGGCCCCGGATACCCAGTATTTT. It encodes CASIPVWTSGRAPDTQYF.

The sample holds a few counts of this clonotype. It is likely a read error, because the conserved phenylalanine at the end of the CDR3 is missing. The chain couples TRBV29-1 to TRBJ2-3; TRBD1 or TRBD2 may be the D gene (5 bases each). The CDR3 covers 14 residues. Germline CDR1 is SQVTM and CDR2 is ANQGSEA. The CDR3 loop reads CSVDATASIDTQYL. The CDR3 bases are TGCAGCGTTGACGCGACAGCTAGCATAGATACGCAGTATCTT.